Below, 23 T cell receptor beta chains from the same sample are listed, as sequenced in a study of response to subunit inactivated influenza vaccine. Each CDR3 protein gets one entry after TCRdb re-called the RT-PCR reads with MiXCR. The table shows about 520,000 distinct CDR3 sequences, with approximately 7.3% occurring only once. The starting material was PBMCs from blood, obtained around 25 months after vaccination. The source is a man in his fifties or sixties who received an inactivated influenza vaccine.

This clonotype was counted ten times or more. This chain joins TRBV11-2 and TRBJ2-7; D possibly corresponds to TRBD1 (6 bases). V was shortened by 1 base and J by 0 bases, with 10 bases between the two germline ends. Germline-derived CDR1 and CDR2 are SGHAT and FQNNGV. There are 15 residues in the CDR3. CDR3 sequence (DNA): TGTGCCAGCAGCTTAGGGCAGGGGACCTCCTACGAGCAGTACTTC. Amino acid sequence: CASSLGQGTSYEQYF.

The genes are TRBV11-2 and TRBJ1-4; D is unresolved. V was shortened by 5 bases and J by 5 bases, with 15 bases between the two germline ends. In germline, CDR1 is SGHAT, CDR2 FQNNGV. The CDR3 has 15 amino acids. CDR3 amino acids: CASSKTLTINEKLFF. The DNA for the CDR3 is TGTGCCAGCAGCAAGACCCTGACCATCAATGAAAAACTGTTTTTT.

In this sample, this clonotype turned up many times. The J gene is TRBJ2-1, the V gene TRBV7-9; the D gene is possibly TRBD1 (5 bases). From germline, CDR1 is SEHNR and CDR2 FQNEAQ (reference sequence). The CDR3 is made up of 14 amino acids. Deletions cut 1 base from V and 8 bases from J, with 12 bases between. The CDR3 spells CASSLGSGLHEQFF. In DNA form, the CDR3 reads TGTGCCAGCAGCTTAGGGTCAGGGCTCCATGAGCAGTTCTTC.

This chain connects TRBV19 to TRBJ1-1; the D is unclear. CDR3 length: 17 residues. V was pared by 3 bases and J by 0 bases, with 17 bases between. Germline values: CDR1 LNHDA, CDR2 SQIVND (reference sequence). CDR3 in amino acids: CASSISGRRKMNTEAFF. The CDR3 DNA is TGTGCCAGTAGTATCAGTGGCAGGAGGAAAATGAACACTGAAGCTTTCTTT. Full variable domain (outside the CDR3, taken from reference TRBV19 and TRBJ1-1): DGGITQSPKYLFRKEGQNVTLSCEQNLNHDAMYWYRQDPGQGLRLIYYSQIVNDFQKGDIAEGYSVSREKKESFPLTVTSAQKNPTAFYLCASSISGRRKMNTEAFFGQGTRLTVV.

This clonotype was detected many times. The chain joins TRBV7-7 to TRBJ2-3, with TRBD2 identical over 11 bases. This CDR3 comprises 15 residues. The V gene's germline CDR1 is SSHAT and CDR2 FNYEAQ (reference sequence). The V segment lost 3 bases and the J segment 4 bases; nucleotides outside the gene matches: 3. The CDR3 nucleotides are TGTGCCAGCAGCTTGACTAGCGGGACAGCAGATACGCAGTATTTT. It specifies CASSLTSGTADTQYF.

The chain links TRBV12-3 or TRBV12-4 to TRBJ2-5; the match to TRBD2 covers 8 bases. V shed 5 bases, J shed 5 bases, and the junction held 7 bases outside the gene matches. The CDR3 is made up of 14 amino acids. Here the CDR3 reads CASSTLAEMETQYF. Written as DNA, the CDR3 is TGTGCCAGCAGTACACTAGCGGAGATGGAGACCCAGTACTTC.

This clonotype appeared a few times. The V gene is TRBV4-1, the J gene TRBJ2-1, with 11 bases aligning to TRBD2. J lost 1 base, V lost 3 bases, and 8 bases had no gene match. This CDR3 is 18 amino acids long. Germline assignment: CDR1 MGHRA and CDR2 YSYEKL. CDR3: CASSQIIPSGRSYNEQFF. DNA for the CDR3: TGCGCCAGCAGCCAGATCATTCCTAGCGGGAGGTCCTACAATGAGCAGTTCTTC.

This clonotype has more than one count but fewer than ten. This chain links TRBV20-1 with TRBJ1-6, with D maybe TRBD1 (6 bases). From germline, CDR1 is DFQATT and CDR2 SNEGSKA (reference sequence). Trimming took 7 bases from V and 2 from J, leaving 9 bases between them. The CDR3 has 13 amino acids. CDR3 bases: TGCAGTGGGGGGCAGGCCTATAATTCACCCCTCCACTTT. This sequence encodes CSGGQAYNSPLHF.

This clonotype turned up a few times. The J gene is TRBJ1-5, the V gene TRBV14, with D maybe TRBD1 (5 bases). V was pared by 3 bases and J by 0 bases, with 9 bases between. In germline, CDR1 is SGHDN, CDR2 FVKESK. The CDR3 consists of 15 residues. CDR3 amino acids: CASSQTVYSNQPQHF. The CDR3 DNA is TGTGCCAGCAGCCAGACAGTATATAGCAATCAGCCCCAGCATTTT.

CDR3 residues: CASSIKGQPEYYEQYF. CDR3 DNA sequence: TGTGCCAGTAGTATAAAAGGCCAGCCGGAATATTACGAGCAGTACTTC. The gene calls are TRBV19 and TRBJ2-7, with D hard to call. The V end was cut by 2 bases, the J end by 4 bases, with 18 bases between. The CDR3 consists of 16 residues. The germline V gene has CDR1 LNHDA and CDR2 SQIVND (reference sequence).

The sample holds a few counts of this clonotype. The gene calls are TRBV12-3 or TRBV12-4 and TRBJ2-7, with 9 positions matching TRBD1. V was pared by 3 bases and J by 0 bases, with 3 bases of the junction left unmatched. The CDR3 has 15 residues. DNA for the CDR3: TGTGCCAGCAGTTTCCGGGACAGGGTCTCCTACGAGCAGTACTTC. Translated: CASSFRDRVSYEQYF.

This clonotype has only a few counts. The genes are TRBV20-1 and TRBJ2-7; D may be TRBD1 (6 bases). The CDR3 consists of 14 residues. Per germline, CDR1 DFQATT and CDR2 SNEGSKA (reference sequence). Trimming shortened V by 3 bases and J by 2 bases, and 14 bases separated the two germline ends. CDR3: CSASGGIATYEQYF. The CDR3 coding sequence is TGCAGTGCTAGTGGGGGCATAGCAACCTACGAGCAGTACTTC.

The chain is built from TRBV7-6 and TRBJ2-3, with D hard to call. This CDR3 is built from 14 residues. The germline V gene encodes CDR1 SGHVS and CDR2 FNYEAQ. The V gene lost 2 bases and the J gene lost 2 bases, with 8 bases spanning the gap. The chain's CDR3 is CASSLWANTDTQYF. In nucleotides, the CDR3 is TGTGCCAGCAGCTTATGGGCTAACACAGATACGCAGTATTTT.

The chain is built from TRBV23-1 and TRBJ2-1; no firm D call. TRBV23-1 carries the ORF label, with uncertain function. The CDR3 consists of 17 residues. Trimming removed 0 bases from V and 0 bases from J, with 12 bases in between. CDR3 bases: TGCGCCAGCAGTCAATCGAAGTCGGCGAGCTCCTACAATGAGCAGTTCTTC. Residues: CASSQSKSASSYNEQFF.

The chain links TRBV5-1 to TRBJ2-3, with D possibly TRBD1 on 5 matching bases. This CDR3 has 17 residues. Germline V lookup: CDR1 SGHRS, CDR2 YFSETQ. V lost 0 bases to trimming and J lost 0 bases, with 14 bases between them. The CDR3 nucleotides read TGCGCCAGCAGCTTGGAGTTGGGCGGACATAGCACAGATACGCAGTATTTT. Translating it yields CASSLELGGHSTDTQYF. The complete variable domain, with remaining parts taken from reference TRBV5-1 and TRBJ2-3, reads KAGVTQTPRYLIKTRGQQVTLSCSPISGHRSVSWYQQTPGQGLQFLFEYFSETQRNKGNFPGRFSGRQFSNSRSEMNVSTLELGDSALYLCASSLELGGHSTDTQYFGPGTRLTVL.

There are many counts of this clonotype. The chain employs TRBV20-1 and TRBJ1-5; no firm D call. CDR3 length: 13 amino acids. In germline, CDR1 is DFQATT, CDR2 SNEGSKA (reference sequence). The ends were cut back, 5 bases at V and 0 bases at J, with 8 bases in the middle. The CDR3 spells CSAADYSNQPQHF. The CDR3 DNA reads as TGCAGTGCTGCAGACTATAGCAATCAGCCCCAGCATTTT.

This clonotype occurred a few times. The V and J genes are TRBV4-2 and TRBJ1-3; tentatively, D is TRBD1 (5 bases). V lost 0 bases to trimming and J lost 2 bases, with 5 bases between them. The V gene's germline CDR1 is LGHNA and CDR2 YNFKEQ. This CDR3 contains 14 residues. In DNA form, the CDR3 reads TGTGCCAGCAGCCAAGAGGGACCTGGAAACACCATATATTTT. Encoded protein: CASSQEGPGNTIYF.

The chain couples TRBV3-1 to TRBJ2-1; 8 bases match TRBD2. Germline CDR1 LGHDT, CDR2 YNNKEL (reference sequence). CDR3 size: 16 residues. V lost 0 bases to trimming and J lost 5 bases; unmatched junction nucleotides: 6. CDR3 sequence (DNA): TGTGCCAGCAGCCAAGACGGGAGGGCCTTCCACAATGAGCAGTTCTTC. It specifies CASSQDGRAFHNEQFF.

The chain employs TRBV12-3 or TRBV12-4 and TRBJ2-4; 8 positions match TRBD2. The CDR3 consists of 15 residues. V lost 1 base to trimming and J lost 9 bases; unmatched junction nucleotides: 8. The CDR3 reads CASSLEGTRGLIQYF. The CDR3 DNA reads TGTGCCAGCAGTTTAGAGGGGACTAGGGGTCTCATTCAGTACTTC.

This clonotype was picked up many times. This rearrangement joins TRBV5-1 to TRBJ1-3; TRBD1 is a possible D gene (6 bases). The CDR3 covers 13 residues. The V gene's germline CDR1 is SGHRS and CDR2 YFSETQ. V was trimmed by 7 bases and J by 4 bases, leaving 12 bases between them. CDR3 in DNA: TGCGCCAGCCAACCGGGACACGGAAACACCATATATTTT. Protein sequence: CASQPGHGNTIYF.

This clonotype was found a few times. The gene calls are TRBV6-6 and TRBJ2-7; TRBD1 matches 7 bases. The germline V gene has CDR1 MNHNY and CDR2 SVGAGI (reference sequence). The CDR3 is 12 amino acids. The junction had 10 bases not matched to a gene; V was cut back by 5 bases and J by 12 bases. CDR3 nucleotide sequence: TGTGCCAGCAGTAAGGGACAGTCGGATAGGTACTTC. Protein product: CASSKGQSDRYF.

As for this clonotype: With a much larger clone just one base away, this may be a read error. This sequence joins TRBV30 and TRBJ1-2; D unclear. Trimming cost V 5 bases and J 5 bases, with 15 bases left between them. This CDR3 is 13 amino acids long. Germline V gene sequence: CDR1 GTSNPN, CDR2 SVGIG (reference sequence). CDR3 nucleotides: TGTGCCTGGCCGGGTGTAGCGGGGTATGGCTACACCTTC. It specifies CAWPGVAGYGYTF.

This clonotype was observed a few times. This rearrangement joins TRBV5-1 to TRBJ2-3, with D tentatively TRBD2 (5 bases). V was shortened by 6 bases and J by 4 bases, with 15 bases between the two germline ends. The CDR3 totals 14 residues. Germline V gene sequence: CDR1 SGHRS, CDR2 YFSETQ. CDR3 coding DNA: TGCGCCAGCAACGAAGGGAGTGTGGCAGATACGCAGTATTTT. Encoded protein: CASNEGSVADTQYF.